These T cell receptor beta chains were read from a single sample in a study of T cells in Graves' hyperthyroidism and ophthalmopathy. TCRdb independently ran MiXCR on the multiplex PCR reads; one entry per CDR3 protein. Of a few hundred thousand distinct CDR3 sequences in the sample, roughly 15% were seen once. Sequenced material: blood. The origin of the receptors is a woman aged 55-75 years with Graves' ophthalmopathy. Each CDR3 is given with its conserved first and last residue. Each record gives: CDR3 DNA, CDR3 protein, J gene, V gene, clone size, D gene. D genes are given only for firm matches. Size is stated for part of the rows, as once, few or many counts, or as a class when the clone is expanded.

CDR3nt: TGTGCCAGCAGTTACCGACACACCAGCTCTGGAAACACCATATATTTT
CDR3aa: CASSYRHTSSGNTIYF
j_gene: TRBJ1-3
v_gene: TRBV6-2/TRBV6-3
abundance: NA
d_gene: NA

CDR3nt: TGTGCTAGTGGTTTGAGACAGGGTGGCGGGGCCAACGTCCTGACTTTC
CDR3aa: CASGLRQGGGANVLTF
j_gene: TRBJ2-6
v_gene: TRBV12-5
abundance: few
d_gene: TRBD1

CDR3nt: TGTGCCAGCAGCTTAGATGGCAAACTCAATCAGCCCCAGCATTTT
CDR3aa: CASSLDGKLNQPQHF
j_gene: TRBJ1-5
v_gene: TRBV7-2
abundance: many
d_gene: NA

CDR3nt: TGCAGTGCTCAAAAAGGTCTAGCGGGAGGAAGTGATACGCAGTATTTT
CDR3aa: CSAQKGLAGGSDTQYF
j_gene: TRBJ2-3
v_gene: TRBV20-1
abundance: many
d_gene: TRBD2

CDR3nt: TGTGCCACCAGCAGAGATCTACAGGGCAACTCTGGAAACACCATATATTTT
CDR3aa: CATSRDLQGNSGNTIYF
j_gene: TRBJ1-3
v_gene: TRBV15
abundance: NA
d_gene: NA

CDR3nt: TGTGCCAGCAGCGTAGGGGCTGACGGGAGGGTGTACAATGAGCAGTTCTTC
CDR3aa: CASSVGADGRVYNEQFF
j_gene: TRBJ2-1
v_gene: TRBV9
abundance: many
d_gene: TRBD2

CDR3nt: TGTGCCAGCACCGGGGACAGGGGATTTCATTGGGAGCAGTACTTC
CDR3aa: CASTGDRGFHWEQYF
j_gene: TRBJ2-7
v_gene: TRBV28
abundance: few
d_gene: TRBD1

CDR3nt: TGCGCCAGCAGAGCGGGACTAGCGGAAAGTTACGAGCAGTACTTC
CDR3aa: CASRAGLAESYEQYF
j_gene: TRBJ2-7
v_gene: TRBV5-1
abundance: few
d_gene: TRBD2

CDR3nt: TGTGCCAGCAGCTTAGCATGGAACACTGAAGCTTTCTTT
CDR3aa: CASSLAWNTEAFF
j_gene: TRBJ1-1
v_gene: TRBV11-2
abundance: many
d_gene: NA

CDR3nt: TGTGCCAGTAGTAACCCCCCGGGGACCGGGGAGCTGTTTTTT
CDR3aa: CASSNPPGTGELFF
j_gene: TRBJ2-2
v_gene: TRBV19
abundance: NA
d_gene: NA

CDR3nt: TGCGCCAGCAGCTTTTTGGGTCCAGAGCAGTTCTTC
CDR3aa: CASSFLGPEQFF
j_gene: TRBJ2-1
v_gene: TRBV5-1
abundance: few
d_gene: NA

CDR3nt: TGTGCTAGTGGTTTGGTACTAGCTGACACCGGGGAGCTGTTTTTT
CDR3aa: CASGLVLADTGELFF
j_gene: TRBJ2-2
v_gene: TRBV12-5
abundance: NA
d_gene: NA

CDR3nt: TGCGCCAGCAGCTCGGGCACGAAGAACACTGAAGCTTTCTTT
CDR3aa: CASSSGTKNTEAFF
j_gene: TRBJ1-1
v_gene: TRBV5-1
abundance: many
d_gene: NA